The 5 T cell receptor beta chains below were found in one sample sequenced in a study of cytomegalovirus exposure and HLA in healthy donors (dated by TCRdb to the late 2010s). To prepare the library, the immunoSEQ multiplex PCR assay was applied. The multiplex PCR relied on a mix of 60 forward primers for TCR Vbeta segments and 13 reverse primers for TCR Jbeta segments. Imported from immuneACCESS, the table was reduced by TCRdb to in-frame sequences with V and J called. These copies leave out some clones; in studies compared against another copy, an unresolved V gene accounts for under half, and the cause of the remainder is not known. Across this sample there are around 89,000 clones, with 76% seen only once. The top ten clones comprise about 3% of the sample. Input material: PBMCs. The receptors stem from a man in his forties in good health and CMV-seronegative.

The chain has TRBV25-1 and TRBJ2-5; D is unresolved. TRBJ2-7 matches the DNA end more closely, so the J call is doubtful. Germline-derived CDR1 and CDR2 are MGHDK and SYGVNS. The CDR3 has 12 amino acids. CDR3 bases: TGTGCCAGCACCTGGAGCTCCTACGAGCAGTACTTC. Its translation: CASTWSSYEQYF.

The rearrangement uses TRBV6-5 and TRBJ2-7; weak D call: TRBD2 (6 bases). This CDR3 comprises 13 residues. From germline, CDR1 is MNHEY and CDR2 SVGAGI. CDR3 region: CATKPRGGYEQYF. In DNA, the CDR3 is TGTGCTACCAAACCCCGTGGAGGGTACGAGCAGTACTTC.

The chain joins TRBV27 to TRBJ2-5; 8 bases line up with TRBD1. The DNA end favors TRBJ2-7, so the J call may be wrong. Germline V CDR1 and CDR2: MNHEY, SMNVEV (reference sequence). The CDR3 has 14 amino acids. CDR3 sequence: CASSLGQGPYEQYF. CDR3 sequence (DNA): TGTGCCAGCAGTCTTGGACAGGGCCCCTACGAGCAGTACTTC.

The chain has TRBV27 and TRBJ2-7; 7 positions agree with TRBD1. The CDR3 loop spans 14 amino acids. The V gene end was trimmed by 4 bases and the J gene end by 0 bases; junction bases not matched to a gene: 3. CDR1 is MNHEY, CDR2 SMNVEV, per germline (reference sequence). Here the CDR3 reads CASSWTGFSYEQYF. DNA for the CDR3: TGTGCCAGCAGTTGGACAGGTTTCTCCTACGAGCAGTACTTC.

The chain is built from TRBV19 and TRBJ2-7; 7 bases are a match to TRBD1. The V segment lost 5 bases and the J segment 2 bases; nucleotides outside the gene matches: 6. Germline assignment: CDR1 LNHDA and CDR2 SQIVND (reference sequence). The CDR3 covers 14 residues. Here the CDR3 reads CASSVRQGTYEQYF. CDR3 nucleotides: TGTGCCAGTAGTGTACGACAGGGCACCTACGAGCAGTACTTC. Variable domain in full (rest from reference TRBV19 and TRBJ2-7): DGGITQSPKYLFRKEGQNVTLSCEQNLNHDAMYWYRQDPGQGLRLIYYSQIVNDFQKGDIAEGYSVSREKKESFPLTVTSAQKNPTAFYLCASSVRQGTYEQYFGPGTRLTVT.